Presented here are 28 T cell receptor beta chains from one specimen sequenced in a study of cytomegalovirus exposure and HLA in healthy donors. Primers for the PCR totalled 60 Vbeta and 13 Jbeta. Profiled with immunoSEQ multiplex PCR; TCRdb holds only in-frame clones, not every one. In the table there are about 140,000 clones, roughly 68% of which are singletons. What was sequenced was PBMCs. These receptors all come from a young man in good health and CMV-seropositive.

This chain uses TRBV6-5 with TRBJ1-1, with unresolved D. Per germline, CDR1 MNHEY and CDR2 SVGAGI. The CDR3 runs to 15 residues. Deletions cut 2 bases from V and 1 base from J, with 11 bases between. The CDR3 sequence is CASSYGEFTNTEAFF. The CDR3 DNA reads TGTGCCAGCAGTTACGGAGAGTTCACGAACACTGAAGCTTTCTTT.

The chain combines TRBV6-6 with TRBJ2-5, with 9 bases fitting TRBD2. V gave up 2 bases and J gave up 1 base; unmatched junction bases: 5. The CDR3 totals 16 residues. CDR1 is MNHNY, CDR2 SVGAGI, per germline (reference sequence). CDR3: CASSYATSGAQETQYF. The CDR3 nucleotides are TGTGCCAGCAGTTACGCGACTAGCGGAGCCCAAGAGACCCAGTACTTC.

Note on this clone: The sample has other DNA sequences that encode this CDR3 too. The J gene is TRBJ2-1, the V gene TRBV7-3, with D perhaps TRBD1 (5 bases). The CDR3 totals 15 residues. The germline V gene encodes CDR1 SGHTA and CDR2 FQGTGA. V lost 5 bases to trimming and J lost 0 bases, with 11 bases between them. CDR3 region: CASSRTGSSYNEQFF. As DNA, the CDR3 is TGTGCCAGCAGCCGTACAGGCTCCTCCTACAATGAGCAGTTCTTC.

The CDR3 sequence: CAWTPAASGTPYEQYF. The CDR3 DNA is TGTGCCTGGACCCCCGCGGCTAGCGGGACCCCCTACGAGCAGTACTTC. The V and J genes are TRBV30 and TRBJ2-7; 9 bases map to TRBD2. The CDR3 contains 16 residues. V lost 4 bases to trimming and J lost 2 bases; unmatched junction nucleotides: 12. From germline, CDR1 is GTSNPN and CDR2 SVGIG (reference sequence).

This clone was picked up one time. This chain joins TRBV6-6 and TRBJ1-6; TRBD1 matches 7 bases. In germline, CDR1 is MNHNY, CDR2 SVGAGI (reference sequence). This CDR3 has 15 amino acids. V lost 7 bases to trimming and J lost 10 bases; unmatched junction nucleotides: 13. CDR3 loop: CASKDWVQGESPLHF. CDR3 nucleotides: TGTGCCAGCAAGGATTGGGTGCAGGGGGAATCACCCCTCCACTTT.

The rearrangement uses TRBV7-6 and TRBJ1-1, with a possible D match to TRBD1 (6 bases). CDR1 and CDR2 from the germline V gene are SGHVS and FNYEAQ. V shed 5 bases and J shed 6 bases, with 13 bases lying between them. The CDR3 is made up of 13 amino acids. The CDR3 here is CASSPRGGAEAFF. For the CDR3, the DNA is TGTGCCAGCAGCCCCCGAGGGGGGGCTGAAGCTTTCTTT. Looking up the rest from reference TRBV7-6 and TRBJ1-1 gives the full variable domain: GAGVSQSPRYKVTKRGQDVALRCDPISGHVSLYWYRQALGQGPEFLTYFNYEAQQDKSGLPNDRFSAERPEGSISTLTIQRTEQRDSAMYRCASSPRGGAEAFFGQGTRLTVV.

This clone occurred a few times. The chain joins TRBV21-1 to TRBJ1-5; the listed D gene, TRBD1, was not tested against the DNA. TRBV21-1 is annotated as a pseudogene. This CDR3 has 18 residues. This CDR3 is CASSKARDRHYSNQPQHF. The CDR3 DNA reads TGTGCCAGCAGCAAAGCGCGGGACAGGCATTATAGCAATCAGCCCCAGCATTTT.

This clone was observed a single time. The chain combines TRBV5-1 with TRBJ2-5; D is perhaps TRBD1 (6 bases). Looked up from germline, CDR1 is SGHRS and CDR2 is YFSETQ. Trimming took 0 bases from V and 4 from J, leaving 10 bases between them. The CDR3 is made up of 14 amino acids. CDR3 region: CASSLEQQGETQYF. The CDR3, as DNA: TGCGCCAGCAGCTTGGAACAACAGGGAGAGACCCAGTACTTC.

The chain employs TRBV10-2 and TRBJ1-6; D possibly corresponds to TRBD1 (5 bases). Germline loops: CDR1 WSHSY, CDR2 SAAADI. Trimming pared 0 bases from V and 12 bases from J, leaving 12 bases between. This CDR3 contains 14 residues. The CDR3 region has the DNA TGCGCCAGCAGTGAGTCGAACCCCCAGGGACCCCTCCACTTT. It encodes CASSESNPQGPLHF.

This clone was seen only a few times. J is TRBJ1-1 and V is TRBV2; D uncertain. The CDR3 is made up of 11 amino acids. V was clipped by 10 bases and J by 1 base, with 7 bases between them. CDR1 SNHLY and CDR2 FYNNEI come from the germline V gene. CDR3 in amino acids: CAIMANTEAFF. The CDR3 DNA follows: TGTGCCATTATGGCGAACACTGAAGCTTTCTTT. Complete variable domain (other parts from reference TRBV2 and TRBJ1-1): EPEVTQTPSHQVTQMGQEVILRCVPISNHLYFYWYRQILGQKVEFLVSFYNNEISEKSEIFDDQFSVERPDGSNFTLKIRSTKLEDSAMYFCAIMANTEAFFGQGTRLTVV.

The chain has TRBV19 and TRBJ2-7; 12 bases map to TRBD2. The CDR3 runs to 18 residues. V lost 3 bases to trimming and J lost 2 bases; unmatched junction nucleotides: 11. Per germline, CDR1 LNHDA and CDR2 SQIVND (reference sequence). The CDR3: CASSMIALAGGVTYEQYF. CDR3 DNA: TGTGCCAGTAGTATGATCGCCCTAGCGGGAGGGGTAACCTACGAGCAGTACTTC.

This rearrangement joins TRBV30 to TRBJ1-5; D call uncertain. V dropped 5 bases and J dropped 2 bases, with 16 bases sitting between them. The CDR3 spans 15 residues. The germline CDR1 and CDR2 sequences are GTSNPN and SVGIG (reference sequence). DNA for the CDR3: TGTGCCTGGGCAGGAGGAGTGGGTGGCAATCAGCCCCAGCATTTT. It specifies CAWAGGVGGNQPQHF. Full variable domain (missing parts from reference TRBV30 and TRBJ1-5): SQTIHQWPATLVQPVGSPLSLECTVEGTSNPNLYWYRQAAGRGLQLLFYSVGIGQISSEVPQNLSASRPQDRQFILSSKKLLLSDSGFYLCAWAGGVGGNQPQHFGDGTRLSIL.

V gene TRBV30 combines with J gene TRBJ1-1, with D possibly being TRBD1 (5 bases). The germline V gene has CDR1 GTSNPN and CDR2 SVGIG (reference sequence). This CDR3 spans 12 amino acids. The V end lost 3 bases, the J end lost 7 bases, and 12 bases lay between the germline ends. The CDR3 loop reads CAWSSGLGEAFF. The CDR3, as DNA: TGTGCCTGGAGCTCAGGGTTGGGTGAAGCTTTCTTT.

The chain recombines TRBV6-4 with TRBJ2-2, with 13 bases lining up with TRBD2. In germline, CDR1 is MRHNA, CDR2 SNTAGT. The CDR3 has 14 residues. With 9 bases clipped from V and 7 bases from J, the junction kept 5 bases outside the gene matches. The CDR3 DNA is TGTGCCAGAGGGACTAGCGGGGCGGGCGGGGAGCTGTTTTTT. As protein: CARGTSGAGGELFF.

This clone showed up just once. The chain joins TRBV6-5 to TRBJ1-5; 7 positions agree with TRBD1. The V segment lost 6 bases and the J segment 4 bases; nucleotides outside the gene matches: 3. CDR1 and CDR2 from the germline V gene are MNHEY and SVGAGI. CDR3 size: 13 residues. The CDR3 is CASSRDSNQPQHF. The DNA of the CDR3 is TGTGCCAGCAGCCGGGACAGTAATCAGCCCCAGCATTTT.

This chain links TRBV2 with TRBJ2-1; TRBD2 matches 10 bases. After removal of 4 bases from V and 5 bases from J, the junction contained 5 bases not matched to a gene. Germline V CDR1 and CDR2: SNHLY, FYNNEI. There are 15 residues in the CDR3. For the CDR3, the DNA is TGTGCCAGCAGTGGACTAGCGGGCTACGACAATGAGCAGTTCTTC. It encodes CASSGLAGYDNEQFF.

The chain joins TRBV2 to TRBJ2-3, with TRBD2 matching 8 bases. Germline CDR1 SNHLY, CDR2 FYNNEI. V shed 4 bases and J 13 bases; nucleotides not matched to a gene: 7. The CDR3 is made up of 12 amino acids. The CDR3 protein is CASSVSGSWEYF. The CDR3 nucleotides are TGTGCCAGCAGTGTAAGCGGGAGCTGGGAGTATTTT.

CDR3 DNA: TGTGCCAGCTCACCAGAGGCGGGAGGGTCCCCCGAGCAGTACTTC. This codes for CASSPEAGGSPEQYF. V and J are TRBV18 and TRBJ2-7, with 9 bases aligning to TRBD2. This CDR3 is built from 15 residues. The germline V gene encodes CDR1 KGHSH and CDR2 LQKENI. J gave up 6 bases and V 2 bases, and 8 bases lay outside the gene matches.

This sequence joins TRBV6-1 and TRBJ2-5, with TRBD2 matching 7 bases. The ends lost 3 bases at V and 5 bases at J; junction bases unmatched: 9. Germline CDR1 and CDR2: MNHNS and SASEGT. The CDR3 runs to 15 residues. The CDR3 bases are TGTGCCAGCAGTGAGGTGTCGGGCGGGAGTGAGACCCAGTACTTC. Amino acid sequence: CASSEVSGGSETQYF.

This sequence joins TRBV30 and TRBJ2-7; TRBD2 aligns across 8 bases. Per germline, CDR1 GTSNPN and CDR2 SVGIG (reference sequence). The CDR3 has 13 residues. The junction had 5 bases not matched to a gene; V was cut back by 5 bases and J by 2 bases. The DNA of the CDR3 is TGTGCCTGGGATAGCGGGGTACCCTACGAGCAGTACTTC. Translation: CAWDSGVPYEQYF.

The chain recombines TRBV5-1 with TRBJ1-6; D is ambiguous. The CDR3 length is 13 residues. From germline, CDR1 is SGHRS and CDR2 YFSETQ. Deletions cut 0 bases from V and 8 bases from J, with 6 bases between. The CDR3 nucleotides read TGCGCCAGCAGCTTGGGAGCCGATTCACCCCTCCACTTT. It is translated as CASSLGADSPLHF. Complete variable domain (other parts from reference TRBV5-1 and TRBJ1-6): KAGVTQTPRYLIKTRGQQVTLSCSPISGHRSVSWYQQTPGQGLQFLFEYFSETQRNKGNFPGRFSGRQFSNSRSEMNVSTLELGDSALYLCASSLGADSPLHFGNGTRLTVT.

This clone was counted between two and nine times. CDR3 protein: CASSPQGYGANVLTF. CDR3 DNA: TGTGCCAGCAGTCCACAGGGGTATGGGGCCAACGTCCTGACTTTC. V gene TRBV6-5 combines with J gene TRBJ2-6; TRBD1 matches 7 bases. Germline V CDR1 and CDR2: MNHEY, SVGAGI. The CDR3 length is 15 residues. V gave up 5 bases and J gave up 3 bases; unmatched junction bases: 4.

CDR3 sequence (DNA): TGTGCCAGCAGTGAGGGCCATGGCTACACCTTC. This translates into CASSEGHGYTF. The V and J genes are TRBV25-1 and TRBJ1-2, with no clear D. Germline V gene data show CDR1 as MGHDK and CDR2 as SYGVNS. The CDR3 is 11 residues long. The V end was cut by 3 bases, the J end by 6 bases, with 5 bases between.

CDR3 nucleotide sequence: TGCGCCAGCAGCCAAGAGGGAACAGGGACCGGGGAGCTGTTTTTT. Its translation: CASSQEGTGTGELFF. The chain is built from TRBV4-1 and TRBJ2-2, with a tentative D call TRBD1 (6 bases). This CDR3 region has 15 residues. V was trimmed by 0 bases and J by 5 bases, leaving 10 bases between them. Germline V gives CDR1 MGHRA, CDR2 YSYEKL.

CDR3 sequence: CASSLAIGLASYEQYF. In nucleotides, the CDR3 is TGTGCCAGCAGCTTGGCCATCGGACTAGCGTCGTACGAGCAGTACTTC. The V call is TRBV5-6, the J call TRBJ2-7; 9 positions agree with TRBD2. J was trimmed by 4 bases and V by 0 bases; bases with no gene match: 8. Germline CDR1 is SGHDT and CDR2 is YYEEEE. CDR3 length equals 16 residues.

V is TRBV11-2 and J is TRBJ1-1; 9 bases align to TRBD1. Germline trimming cut 8 bases from V and 10 bases from J; bases unmatched to any gene: 8. Per germline, CDR1 SGHAT and CDR2 FQNNGV. The CDR3 is made up of 12 amino acids. The CDR3 DNA follows: TGTGCCAGCGGTCCGACAGGGGGAGGAGCTTTCTTT. This gives the protein CASGPTGGGAFF.

The chain links TRBV27 to TRBJ2-6, with TRBD2 identical over 8 bases. CDR1 MNHEY and CDR2 SMNVEV come from the germline V gene (reference sequence). The CDR3 runs 14 residues. V shed 8 bases, J shed 1 base, and the junction held 1 base outside the gene matches. The CDR3 protein is CASRGGSGANVLTF. CDR3 nucleotides: TGTGCCAGCCGCGGGGGGTCTGGGGCCAACGTCCTGACTTTC.

This rearrangement joins TRBV19 to TRBJ2-3; D might be TRBD2 (6 bases). CDR3 size: 16 residues. Germline V gene lookup returns CDR1 LNHDA and CDR2 SQIVND (reference sequence). V lost 5 bases, J lost 5 bases, and 20 bases lay in between. The CDR3 DNA reads TGTGCCAGTAGTCCGGACTACACGGGAGTTGAAGATACGCAGTATTTT. It encodes CASSPDYTGVEDTQYF. Combining the CDR3 with reference TRBV19 and TRBJ2-3 gives the whole variable domain DGGITQSPKYLFRKEGQNVTLSCEQNLNHDAMYWYRQDPGQGLRLIYYSQIVNDFQKGDIAEGYSVSREKKESFPLTVTSAQKNPTAFYLCASSPDYTGVEDTQYFGPGTRLTVL.